Below are 6 T cell receptor beta chains sequenced from a single sample in a study of T cell repertoires in aging, cancer and after chemotherapy. Multiplex touch-down PCR with TRB-A/B primers amplified rearranged V-D-J TRB sequences. A single record per CDR3 protein comes from TCRdb applying MiXCR to the multiplex PCR reads. The repertoire holds about 7,700 distinct CDR3 sequences, roughly half seen once, with approximately 3.5% in the top ten. Amplification of TCR beta used genomic DNA extracted from peripheral blood. Sequenced material: blood. All receptors come from a human donor with a solid tumor.

This clonotype has just a few counts. The CDR3 sequence: CASTRGLAGGEYF. DNA for the CDR3: TGTGCCAGCACCAGGGGACTAGCGGGAGGGGAGTACTTC. The genes are TRBV12-3 or TRBV12-4 and TRBJ2-7, with 16 bases aligning to TRBD2. Trimming took 7 bases from V and 11 from J; bases not matched to a gene: 5. The length of the CDR3 is 13 residues.

This clonotype has just a few counts. J is TRBJ1-2 and V is TRBV28, with D unclear. CDR3 length: 11 residues. The germline V and J ends were trimmed by 5 bases and 11 bases, with 12 bases remaining between them. From germline, CDR1 is MDHEN and CDR2 SYDVKM. The CDR3 loop is CASSESPGYTF. CDR3 sequence (DNA): TGTGCCAGCAGTGAAAGTCCGGGTTACACCTTC.

As for this clonotype: A read error may produce the germline difference seen at one junction end. The chain has TRBV24-1 and TRBJ2-7; D not resolved. Germline V gives CDR1 KGHDR, CDR2 SFDVKD. CDR3 length: 13 residues. DNA for the CDR3: TGTTCCACCAGTGATCCCGGGCGTTACGAGCAGTACTTC. This sequence encodes CSTSDPGRYEQYF.

The chain carries TRBV30 and TRBJ2-7; 8 bases map to TRBD2. CDR3 length: 13 residues. V lost 5 bases and J lost 4; bases outside the gene matches: 7. CDR1 GTSNPN and CDR2 SVGIG come from the germline V gene (reference sequence). This CDR3 is CAWLGSGSYEQYF. The CDR3, as DNA: TGTGCCTGGTTAGGGAGCGGGAGTTACGAGCAGTACTTC.

This chain joins TRBV4-3 and TRBJ2-3; D unresolved. Germline assignment: CDR1 LGHNA and CDR2 YSLEER. V gave up 0 bases and J gave up 9 bases, with 10 bases separating them. This CDR3 comprises 13 residues. CDR3 DNA sequence: TGCGCCAGCAGCCAAGATCGCGTGAGGACGCAGTATTTT. It specifies CASSQDRVRTQYF.

The chain couples TRBV20-1 to TRBJ1-4; D remains ambiguous. CDR3 length equals 15 residues. Germline V gives CDR1 DFQATT, CDR2 SNEGSKA (reference sequence). V gave up 5 bases and J gave up 8 bases, with 21 bases separating them. This CDR3 is CSALGQRIPAEKLFF. The CDR3 DNA reads as TGCAGTGCTCTGGGCCAGCGAATCCCCGCAGAAAAACTGTTTTTT.